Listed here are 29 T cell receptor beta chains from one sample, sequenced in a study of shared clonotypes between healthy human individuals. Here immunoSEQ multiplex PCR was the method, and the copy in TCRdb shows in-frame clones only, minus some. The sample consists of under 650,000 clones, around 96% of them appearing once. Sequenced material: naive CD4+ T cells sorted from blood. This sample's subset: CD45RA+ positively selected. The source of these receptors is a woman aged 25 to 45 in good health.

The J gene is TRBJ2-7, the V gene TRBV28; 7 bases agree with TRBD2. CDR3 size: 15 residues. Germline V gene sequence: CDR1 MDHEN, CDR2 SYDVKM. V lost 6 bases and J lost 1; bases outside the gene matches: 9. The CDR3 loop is CASSPTSVSSYEQYF. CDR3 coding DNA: TGTGCCAGCAGCCCCACTAGCGTCTCGTCCTACGAGCAGTACTTC.

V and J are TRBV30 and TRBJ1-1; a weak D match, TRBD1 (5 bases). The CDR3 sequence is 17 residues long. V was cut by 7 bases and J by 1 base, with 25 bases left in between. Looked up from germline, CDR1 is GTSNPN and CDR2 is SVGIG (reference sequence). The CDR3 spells CALLRTRVGRENTEAFF. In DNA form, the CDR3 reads TGTGCCTTACTCAGGACACGAGTGGGGAGAGAGAACACTGAAGCTTTCTTT.

This CDR3 is CASSQGDRVSEAFF. The CDR3 DNA sequence: TGCGCCAGCAGCCAGGGGGACAGAGTCAGTGAAGCTTTCTTT. This chain joins TRBV4-1 and TRBJ1-1; 7 bases match TRBD1. CDR3 length equals 14 residues. Germline V lookup: CDR1 MGHRA, CDR2 YSYEKL. With 3 bases clipped from V and 7 bases from J, the junction kept 8 bases outside the gene matches.

CDR3 protein: CASSLSGGSSYNEQFF. The CDR3 DNA reads as TGTGCCAGCAGCCTTAGCGGGGGAAGCTCCTACAATGAGCAGTTCTTC. The chain joins TRBV7-2 to TRBJ2-1; 9 bases are shared with TRBD2. With 5 bases clipped from V and 0 bases from J, the junction kept 5 bases outside the gene matches. CDR1 SGHTA and CDR2 FQGNSA come from the germline V gene. The CDR3 length is 16 residues.

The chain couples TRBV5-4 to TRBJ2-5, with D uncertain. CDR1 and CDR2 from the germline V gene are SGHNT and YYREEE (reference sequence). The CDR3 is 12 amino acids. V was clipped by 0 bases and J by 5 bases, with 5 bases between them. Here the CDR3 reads CASSLVGETQYF. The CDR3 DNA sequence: TGTGCCAGCAGCTTGGTAGGTGAGACCCAGTACTTC.

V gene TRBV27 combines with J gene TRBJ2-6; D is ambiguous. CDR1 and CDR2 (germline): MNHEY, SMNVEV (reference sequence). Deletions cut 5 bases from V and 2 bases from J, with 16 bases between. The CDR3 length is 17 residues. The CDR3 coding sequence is TGTGCCAGCAGTCCACAGAAGACTCCTACTGGGGCCAACGTCCTGACTTTC. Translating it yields CASSPQKTPTGANVLTF.

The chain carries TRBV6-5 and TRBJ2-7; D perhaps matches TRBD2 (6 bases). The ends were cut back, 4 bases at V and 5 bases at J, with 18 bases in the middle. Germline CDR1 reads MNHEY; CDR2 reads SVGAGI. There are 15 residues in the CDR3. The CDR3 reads CASSFDPRRVNEQYF. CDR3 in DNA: TGTGCCAGCAGTTTCGATCCCCGGAGGGTTAACGAGCAGTACTTC.

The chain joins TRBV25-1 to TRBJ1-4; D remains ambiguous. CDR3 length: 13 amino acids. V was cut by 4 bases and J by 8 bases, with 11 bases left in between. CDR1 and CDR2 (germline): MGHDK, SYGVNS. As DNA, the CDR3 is TGTGCCAGCAGTGTGCCCCACGGGGAAAAACTGTTTTTT. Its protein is CASSVPHGEKLFF.

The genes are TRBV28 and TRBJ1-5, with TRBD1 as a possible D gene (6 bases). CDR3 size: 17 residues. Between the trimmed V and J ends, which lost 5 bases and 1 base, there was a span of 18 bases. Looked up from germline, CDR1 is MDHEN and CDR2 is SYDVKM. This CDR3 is CASSTAQGRWSNQPQHF. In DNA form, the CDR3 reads TGTGCCAGCAGTACAGCACAGGGAAGGTGGAGCAATCAGCCCCAGCATTTT.

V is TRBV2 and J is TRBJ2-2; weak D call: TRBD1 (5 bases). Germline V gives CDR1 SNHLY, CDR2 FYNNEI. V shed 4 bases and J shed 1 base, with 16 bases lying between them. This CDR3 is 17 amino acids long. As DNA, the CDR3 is TGTGCCAGCAGTGTTTCAGGGTCTATCTGGAACACCGGGGAGCTGTTTTTT. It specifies CASSVSGSIWNTGELFF.

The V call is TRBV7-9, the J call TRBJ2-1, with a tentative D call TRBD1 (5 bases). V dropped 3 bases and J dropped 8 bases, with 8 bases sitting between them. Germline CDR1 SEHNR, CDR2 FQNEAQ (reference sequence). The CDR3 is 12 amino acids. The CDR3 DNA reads TGTGCCAGCAGCTTTCAAGGGGATGAGCAGTTCTTC. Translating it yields CASSFQGDEQFF.

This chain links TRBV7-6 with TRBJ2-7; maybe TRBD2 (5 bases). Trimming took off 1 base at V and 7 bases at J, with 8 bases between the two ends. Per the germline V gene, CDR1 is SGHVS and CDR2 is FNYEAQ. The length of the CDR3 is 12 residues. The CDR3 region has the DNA TGTGCCAGCAGCTTAGTCCGGGGAGAGCAGTACTTC. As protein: CASSLVRGEQYF.

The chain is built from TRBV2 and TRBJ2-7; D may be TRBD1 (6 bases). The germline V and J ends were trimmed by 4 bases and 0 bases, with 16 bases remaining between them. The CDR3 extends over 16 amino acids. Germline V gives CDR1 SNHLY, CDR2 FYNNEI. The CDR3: CASSGGTGKLSYEQYF. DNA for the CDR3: TGTGCCAGCAGTGGGGGCACAGGGAAGCTCTCCTACGAGCAGTACTTC.

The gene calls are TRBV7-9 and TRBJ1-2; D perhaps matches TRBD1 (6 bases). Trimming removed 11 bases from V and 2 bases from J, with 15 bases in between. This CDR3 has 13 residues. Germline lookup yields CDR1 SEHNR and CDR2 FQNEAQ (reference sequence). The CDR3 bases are TGTGCCGGACGAGGGGGAGACAACTATGGCTACACCTTC. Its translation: CAGRGGDNYGYTF.

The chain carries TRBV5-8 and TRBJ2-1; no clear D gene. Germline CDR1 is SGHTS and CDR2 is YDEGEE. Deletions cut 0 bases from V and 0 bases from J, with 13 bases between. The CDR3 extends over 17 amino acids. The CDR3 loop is CASSLVPSSLSYNEQFF. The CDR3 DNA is TGTGCCAGCAGCTTGGTCCCTTCGTCCCTCTCCTACAATGAGCAGTTCTTC.

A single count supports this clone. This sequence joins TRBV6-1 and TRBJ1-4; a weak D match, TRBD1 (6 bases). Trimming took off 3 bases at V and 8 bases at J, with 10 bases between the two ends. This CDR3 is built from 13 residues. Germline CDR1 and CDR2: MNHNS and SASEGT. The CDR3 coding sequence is TGTGCCAGCAGTGACCCCGACAGGGAAAAACTGTTTTTT. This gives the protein CASSDPDREKLFF.

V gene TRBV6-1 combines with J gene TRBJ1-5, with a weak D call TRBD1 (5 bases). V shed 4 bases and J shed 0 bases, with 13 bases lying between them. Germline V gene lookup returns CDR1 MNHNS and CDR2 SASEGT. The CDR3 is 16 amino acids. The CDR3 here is CASSARDGYSNQPQHF. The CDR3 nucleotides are TGTGCCAGCAGTGCCCGGGACGGCTATAGCAATCAGCCCCAGCATTTT.

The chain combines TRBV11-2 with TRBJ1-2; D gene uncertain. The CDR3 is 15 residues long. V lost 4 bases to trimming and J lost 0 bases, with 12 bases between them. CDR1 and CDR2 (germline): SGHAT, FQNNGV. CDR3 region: CASSSRSAANYGYTF. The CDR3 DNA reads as TGTGCCAGCAGCTCCCGGTCCGCTGCTAACTATGGCTACACCTTC.

CDR3 in DNA: TGTGCCAGCAGTTCCAACAGGGCCTGGGAGACCCAGTACTTC. It translates to CASSSNRAWETQYF. The chain uses TRBV28 and TRBJ2-5, with D possibly being TRBD1 (6 bases). Trimming cost V 4 bases and J 5 bases, with 14 bases left between them. The CDR3 is 14 residues long. CDR1 and CDR2 (germline): MDHEN, SYDVKM.

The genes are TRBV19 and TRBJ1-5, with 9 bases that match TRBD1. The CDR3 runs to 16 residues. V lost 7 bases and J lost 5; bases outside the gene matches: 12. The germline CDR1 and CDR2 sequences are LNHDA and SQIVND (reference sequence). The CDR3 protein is CASTARGTGKYQPQHF. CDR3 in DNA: TGTGCCAGTACCGCACGGGGGACAGGGAAATATCAGCCCCAGCATTTT.

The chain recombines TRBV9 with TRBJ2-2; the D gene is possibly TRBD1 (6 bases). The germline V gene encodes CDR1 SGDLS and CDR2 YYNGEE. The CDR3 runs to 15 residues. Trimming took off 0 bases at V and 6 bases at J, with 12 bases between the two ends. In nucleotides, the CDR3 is TGTGCCAGCAGCGTAGGCCAGGGGTGGCCCGGGGAGCTGTTTTTT. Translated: CASSVGQGWPGELFF.

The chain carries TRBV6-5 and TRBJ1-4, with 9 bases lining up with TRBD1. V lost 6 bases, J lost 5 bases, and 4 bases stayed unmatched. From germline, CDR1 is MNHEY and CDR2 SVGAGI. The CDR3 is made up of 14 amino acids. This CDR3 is CASRGQGRNEKLFF. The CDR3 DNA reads TGTGCCAGCAGAGGACAGGGGAGGAATGAAAAACTGTTTTTT.

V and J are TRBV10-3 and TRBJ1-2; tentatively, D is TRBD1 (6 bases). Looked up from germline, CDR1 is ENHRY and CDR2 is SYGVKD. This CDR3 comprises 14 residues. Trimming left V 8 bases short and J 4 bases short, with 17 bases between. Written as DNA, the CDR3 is TGTGCCATCTCGCGGGGGGCCCAGGTCTATGGCTACACCTTC. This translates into CAISRGAQVYGYTF.

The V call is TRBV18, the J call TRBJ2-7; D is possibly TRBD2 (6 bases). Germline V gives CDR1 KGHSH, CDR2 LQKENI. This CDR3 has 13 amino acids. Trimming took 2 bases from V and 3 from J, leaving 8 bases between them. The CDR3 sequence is CASSPGGIYEQYF. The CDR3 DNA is TGTGCCAGCTCACCAGGGGGGATCTACGAGCAGTACTTC.

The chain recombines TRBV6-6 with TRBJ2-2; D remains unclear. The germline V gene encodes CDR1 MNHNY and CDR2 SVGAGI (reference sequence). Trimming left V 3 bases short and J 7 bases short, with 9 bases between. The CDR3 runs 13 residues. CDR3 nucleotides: TGTGCCAGCAGTTATTCCCCTCGCGGGGAGCTGTTTTTT. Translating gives CASSYSPRGELFF.

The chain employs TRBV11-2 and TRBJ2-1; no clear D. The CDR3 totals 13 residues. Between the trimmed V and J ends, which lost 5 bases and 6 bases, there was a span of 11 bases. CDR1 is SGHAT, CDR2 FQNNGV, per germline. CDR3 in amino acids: CASSPRPGNEQFF. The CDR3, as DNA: TGTGCCAGCAGCCCCCGACCCGGCAATGAGCAGTTCTTC.

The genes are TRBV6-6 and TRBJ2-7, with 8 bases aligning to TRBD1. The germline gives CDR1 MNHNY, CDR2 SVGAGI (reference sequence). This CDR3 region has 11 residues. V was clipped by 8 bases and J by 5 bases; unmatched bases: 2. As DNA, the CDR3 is TGTGCCAGCGGACAGGGAGACGAGCAGTACTTC. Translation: CASGQGDEQYF.

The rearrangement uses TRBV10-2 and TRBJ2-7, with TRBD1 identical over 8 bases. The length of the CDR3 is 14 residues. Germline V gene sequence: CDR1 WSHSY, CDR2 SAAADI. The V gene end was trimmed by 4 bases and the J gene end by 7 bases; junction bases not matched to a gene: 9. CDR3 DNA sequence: TGCGCCAGCAGTGGCCTGGACAGGGAGGAGGAGCAGTACTTC. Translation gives CASSGLDREEEQYF.

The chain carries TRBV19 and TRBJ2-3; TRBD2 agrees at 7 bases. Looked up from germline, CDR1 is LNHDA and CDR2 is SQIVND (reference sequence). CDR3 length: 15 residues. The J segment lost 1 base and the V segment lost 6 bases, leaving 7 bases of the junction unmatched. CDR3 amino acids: CASSPSGLGTDTQYF. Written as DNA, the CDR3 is TGTGCCAGTAGCCCTAGCGGATTGGGCACAGATACGCAGTATTTT.